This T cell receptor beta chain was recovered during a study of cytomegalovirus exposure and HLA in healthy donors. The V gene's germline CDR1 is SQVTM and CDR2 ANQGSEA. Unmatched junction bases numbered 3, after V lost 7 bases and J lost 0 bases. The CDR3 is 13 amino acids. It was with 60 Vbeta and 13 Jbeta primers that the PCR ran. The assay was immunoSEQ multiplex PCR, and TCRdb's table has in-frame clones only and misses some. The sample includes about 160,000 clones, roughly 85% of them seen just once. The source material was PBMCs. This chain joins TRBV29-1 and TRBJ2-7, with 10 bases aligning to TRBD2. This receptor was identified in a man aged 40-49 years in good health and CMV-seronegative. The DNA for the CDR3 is TGCAGCGCCCGGACTAGCGGCTCCTACGAGCAGTACTTC. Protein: CSARTSGSYEQYF.